Described below is a single TCR beta chain sequence and its context. Its antigen is as yet unknown. This specimen belongs to a study of identical twins. This CDR3 is built from 14 residues. The V gene's germline CDR1 is LNHDA and CDR2 SQIVND (reference sequence). Trimming left V 4 bases short and J 3 bases short, with 11 bases between. TCRdb called the 5' RACE reads again in MiXCR, with one record for every CDR3 protein. The repertoire holds approximately 590,000 distinct CDR3 sequences, with over 8.5% as singletons. Findings of the study overall: Weaker excess twin sharing was seen among beta out-of-frame sequences. Insertions ran lower in abundant cord blood beta clonotypes, though not in memory repertoires.

This sample was also put to use in a study of yellow fever vaccine responses in identical twins.

The sequence was obtained from a woman aged 18-29 years in good health. Sequencing was performed on PBMCs. The rearrangement links TRBV19 to TRBJ2-3, with D uncertain. CDR3 in DNA: TGTGCCAGTAGTACAGAGGACGCAACAGATACGCAGTATTTT. Translated, it gives CASSTEDATDTQYF.